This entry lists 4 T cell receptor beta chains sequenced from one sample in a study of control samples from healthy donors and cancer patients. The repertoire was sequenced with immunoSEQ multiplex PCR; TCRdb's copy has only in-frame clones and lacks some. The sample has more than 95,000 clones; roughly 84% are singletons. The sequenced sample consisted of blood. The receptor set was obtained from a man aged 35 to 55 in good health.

CDR3 protein: CASSLGGPSTDTQYF. The CDR3 DNA reads as TGTGCCAGCAGCTTGGGGGGGCCCAGCACAGATACGCAGTATTTT. This chain uses TRBV7-2 with TRBJ2-3; D is perhaps TRBD2 (7 bases). Germline V gene sequence: CDR1 SGHTA, CDR2 FQGNSA. This CDR3 contains 15 residues. Between the trimmed V and J ends, which lost 3 bases and 0 bases, there was a span of 10 bases.

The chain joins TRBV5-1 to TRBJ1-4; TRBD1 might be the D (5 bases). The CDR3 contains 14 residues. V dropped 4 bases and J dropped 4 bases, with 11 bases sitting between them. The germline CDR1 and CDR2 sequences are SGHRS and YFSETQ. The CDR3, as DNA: TGCGCCAGCAGCGGGGGACCGAGTAATGAAAAACTGTTTTTT. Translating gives CASSGGPSNEKLFF.

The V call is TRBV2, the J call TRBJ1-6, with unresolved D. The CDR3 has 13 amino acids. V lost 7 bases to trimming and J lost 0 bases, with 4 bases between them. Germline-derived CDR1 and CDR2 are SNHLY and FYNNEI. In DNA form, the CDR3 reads TGTGCCAGCACTAGCTCCTATAATTCACCCCTCCACTTT. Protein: CASTSSYNSPLHF.

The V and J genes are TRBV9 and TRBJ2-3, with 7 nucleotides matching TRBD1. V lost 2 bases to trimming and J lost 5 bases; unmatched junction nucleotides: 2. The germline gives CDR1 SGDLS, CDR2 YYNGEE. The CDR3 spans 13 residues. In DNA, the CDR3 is TGTGCCAGCAGCGTTCAGGGGGAAGATACGCAGTATTTT. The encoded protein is CASSVQGEDTQYF.